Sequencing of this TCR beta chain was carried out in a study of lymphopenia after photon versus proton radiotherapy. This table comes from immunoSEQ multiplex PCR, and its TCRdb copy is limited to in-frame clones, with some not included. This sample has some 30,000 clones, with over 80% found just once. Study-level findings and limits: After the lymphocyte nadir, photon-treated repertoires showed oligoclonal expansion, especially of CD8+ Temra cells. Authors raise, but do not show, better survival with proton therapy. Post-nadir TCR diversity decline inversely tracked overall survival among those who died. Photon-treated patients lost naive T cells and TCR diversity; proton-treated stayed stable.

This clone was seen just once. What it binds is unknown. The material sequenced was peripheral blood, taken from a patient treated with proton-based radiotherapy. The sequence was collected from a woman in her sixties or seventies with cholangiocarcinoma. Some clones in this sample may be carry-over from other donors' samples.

The CDR3 protein is CASSFEVSAVYGYTF. The CDR3 nucleotides are TGTGCCAGCAGCTTCGAGGTTTCGGCTGTCTATGGCTACACCTTC. The rearrangement links TRBV7-9 to TRBJ1-2; D remains ambiguous. Trimming took off 3 bases at V and 4 bases at J, with 15 bases between the two ends. This CDR3 contains 15 residues. Germline assignment: CDR1 SEHNR and CDR2 FQNEAQ (reference sequence).